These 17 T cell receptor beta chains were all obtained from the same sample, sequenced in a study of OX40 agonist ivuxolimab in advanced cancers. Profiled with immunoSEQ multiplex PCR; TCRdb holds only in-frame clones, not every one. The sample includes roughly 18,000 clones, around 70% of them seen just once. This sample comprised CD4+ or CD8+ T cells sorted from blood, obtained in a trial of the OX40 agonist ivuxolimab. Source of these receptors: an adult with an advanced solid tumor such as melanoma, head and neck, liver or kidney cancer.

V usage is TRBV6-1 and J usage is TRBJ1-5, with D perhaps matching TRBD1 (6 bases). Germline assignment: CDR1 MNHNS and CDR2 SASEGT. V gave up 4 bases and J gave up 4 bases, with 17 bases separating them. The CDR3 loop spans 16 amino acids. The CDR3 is CASSGDDRFLNQPQHF. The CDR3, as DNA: TGTGCCAGCAGTGGGGATGACAGGTTCCTAAATCAGCCCCAGCATTTT.

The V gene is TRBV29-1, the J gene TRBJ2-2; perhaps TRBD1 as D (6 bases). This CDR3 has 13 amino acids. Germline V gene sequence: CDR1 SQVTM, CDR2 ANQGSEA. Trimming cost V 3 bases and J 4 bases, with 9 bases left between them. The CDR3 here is CSVETGFTGELFF. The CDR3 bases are TGCAGCGTTGAGACAGGATTCACCGGGGAGCTGTTTTTT.

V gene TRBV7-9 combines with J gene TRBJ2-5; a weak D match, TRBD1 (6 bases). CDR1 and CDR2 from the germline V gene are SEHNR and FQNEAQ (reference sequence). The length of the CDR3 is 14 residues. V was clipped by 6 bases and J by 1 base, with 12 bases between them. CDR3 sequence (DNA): TGTGCCAGCAGTCCCTTGGGGGCCCAAGAGACCCAGTACTTC. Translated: CASSPLGAQETQYF.

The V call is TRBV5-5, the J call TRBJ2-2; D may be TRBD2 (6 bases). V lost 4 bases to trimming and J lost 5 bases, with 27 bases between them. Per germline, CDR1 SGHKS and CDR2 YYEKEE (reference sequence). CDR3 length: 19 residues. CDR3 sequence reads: CASSPPFGEGRMGTGELFF. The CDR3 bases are TGTGCCAGCAGCCCACCCTTCGGGGAAGGGAGGATGGGTACCGGGGAGCTGTTTTTT.

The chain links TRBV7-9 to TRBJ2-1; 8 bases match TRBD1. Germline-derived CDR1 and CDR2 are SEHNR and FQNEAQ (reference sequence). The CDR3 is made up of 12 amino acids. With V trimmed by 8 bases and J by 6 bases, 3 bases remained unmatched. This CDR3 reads CASSTGGNEQFF. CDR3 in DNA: TGTGCCAGCTCCACAGGGGGCAATGAGCAGTTCTTC.

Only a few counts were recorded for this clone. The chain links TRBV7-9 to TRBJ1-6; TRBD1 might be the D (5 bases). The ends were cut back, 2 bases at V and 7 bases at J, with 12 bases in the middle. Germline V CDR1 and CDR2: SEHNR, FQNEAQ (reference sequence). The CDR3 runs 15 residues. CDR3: CASSLNIGVNSPLHF. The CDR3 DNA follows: TGTGCCAGCAGCTTAAACATAGGGGTAAATTCACCCCTCCACTTT.

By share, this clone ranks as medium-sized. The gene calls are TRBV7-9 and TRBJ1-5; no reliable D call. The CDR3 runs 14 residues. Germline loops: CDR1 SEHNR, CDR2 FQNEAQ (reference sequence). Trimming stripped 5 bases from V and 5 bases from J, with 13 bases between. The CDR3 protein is CASSPPGPHQPQHF. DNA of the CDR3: TGTGCCAGCAGCCCCCCCGGCCCCCATCAGCCCCAGCATTTT.

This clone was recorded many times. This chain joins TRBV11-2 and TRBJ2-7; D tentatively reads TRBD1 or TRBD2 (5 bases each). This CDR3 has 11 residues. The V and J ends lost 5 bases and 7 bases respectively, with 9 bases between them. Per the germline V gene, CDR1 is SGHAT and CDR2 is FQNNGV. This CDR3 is CASSPGTEQYF. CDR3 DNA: TGTGCCAGCAGCCCAGGGACGGAGCAGTACTTC.

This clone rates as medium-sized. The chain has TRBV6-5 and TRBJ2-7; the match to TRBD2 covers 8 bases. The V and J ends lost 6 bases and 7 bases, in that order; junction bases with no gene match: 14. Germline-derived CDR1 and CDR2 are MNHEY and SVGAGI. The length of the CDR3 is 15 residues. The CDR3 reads CASSLQRGPTREQYF. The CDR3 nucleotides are TGTGCCAGCAGCCTACAGCGGGGGCCCACCCGGGAGCAGTACTTC.

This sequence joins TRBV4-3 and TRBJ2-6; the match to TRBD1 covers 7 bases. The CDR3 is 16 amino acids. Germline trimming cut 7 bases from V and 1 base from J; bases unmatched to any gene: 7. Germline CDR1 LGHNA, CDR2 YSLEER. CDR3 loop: CASTVYRGSGANVLTF. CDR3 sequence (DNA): TGCGCCAGCACCGTATACAGGGGATCTGGGGCCAACGTCCTGACTTTC.

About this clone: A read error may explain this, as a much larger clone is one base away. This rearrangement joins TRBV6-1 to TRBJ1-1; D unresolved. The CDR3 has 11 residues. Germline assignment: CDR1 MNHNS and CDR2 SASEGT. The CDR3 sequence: CVSSFGAEAFF. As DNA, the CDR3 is TGTGTCAGCAGTTTCGGGGCTGAAGCTTTCTTT.

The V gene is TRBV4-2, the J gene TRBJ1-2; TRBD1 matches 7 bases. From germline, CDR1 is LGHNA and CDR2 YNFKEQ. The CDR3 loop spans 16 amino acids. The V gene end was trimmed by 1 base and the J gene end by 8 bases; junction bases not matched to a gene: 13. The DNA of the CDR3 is TGTGCCAGCAGCCAAGGGTGGACCGAGGGGGCGAGGGGCTACACCTTC. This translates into CASSQGWTEGARGYTF.

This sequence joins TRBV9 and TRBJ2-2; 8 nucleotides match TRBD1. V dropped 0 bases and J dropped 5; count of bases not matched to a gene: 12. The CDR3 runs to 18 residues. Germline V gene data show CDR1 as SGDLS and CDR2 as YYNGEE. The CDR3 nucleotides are TGTGCCAGCAGCGTAGGGACAGGGTTTTTGGTTGGAACCGGGGAGCTGTTTTTT. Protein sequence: CASSVGTGFLVGTGELFF.

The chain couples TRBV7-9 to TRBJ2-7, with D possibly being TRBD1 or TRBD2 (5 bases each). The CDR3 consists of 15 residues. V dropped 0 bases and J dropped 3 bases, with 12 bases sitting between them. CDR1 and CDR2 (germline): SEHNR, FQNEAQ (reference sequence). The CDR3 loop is CASSLAGGTSYEQYF. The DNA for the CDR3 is TGTGCCAGCAGCTTAGCTGGGGGAACAAGCTACGAGCAGTACTTC.

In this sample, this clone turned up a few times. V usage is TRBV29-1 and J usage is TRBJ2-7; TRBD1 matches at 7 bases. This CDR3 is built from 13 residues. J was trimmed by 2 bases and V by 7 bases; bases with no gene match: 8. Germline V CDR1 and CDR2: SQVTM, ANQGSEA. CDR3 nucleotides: TGCAGCGCATCGACAGGGTACCCCTACGAGCAGTACTTC. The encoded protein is CSASTGYPYEQYF.

CDR3 region: CASRARTHDNSPLHF. The CDR3 DNA reads TGTGCCAGCAGGGCTCGGACACATGATAATTCACCCCTCCACTTT. This sequence joins TRBV11-2 and TRBJ1-6; tentative D call: TRBD1 (5 bases). The V end was cut by 6 bases, the J end by 5 bases, with 14 bases between. This CDR3 region has 15 residues. Germline loops: CDR1 SGHAT, CDR2 FQNNGV.

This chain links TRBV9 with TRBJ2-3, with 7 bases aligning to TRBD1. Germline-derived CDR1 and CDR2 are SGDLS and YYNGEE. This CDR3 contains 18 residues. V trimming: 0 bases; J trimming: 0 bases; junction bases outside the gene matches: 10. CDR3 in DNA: TGTGCCAGCAGCGTAGGGGCCAGGGGGTTATTTAGCACAGATACGCAGTATTTT. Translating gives CASSVGARGLFSTDTQYF. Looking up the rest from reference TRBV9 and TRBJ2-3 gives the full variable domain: DSGVTQTPKHLITATGQRVTLRCSPRSGDLSVYWYQQSLDQGLQFLIQYYNGEERAKGNILERFSAQQFPDLHSELNLSSLELGDSALYFCASSVGARGLFSTDTQYFGPGTRLTVL.